This T cell receptor beta chain was sequenced in a study of beta chain features in type 1 diabetes. Study in general: Across the samples, 90 million to 120 million sorted cells were examined in total. Study outcomes and limitations: At VDJ recombination sites, type 1 diabetes patients had fewer insertions and more deleted nucleotides.

CDR3 length: 12 amino acids. Per the germline V gene, CDR1 is MNHEY and CDR2 is SVGAGI. Unmatched junction bases numbered 0, after V lost 2 bases and J lost 7 bases. Expressed TCRB transcripts got sequenced, as all isolated RNA was reverse transcribed. Measured with immunoSEQ multiplex PCR; TCRdb has only the in-frame clones, and not every one. This table has 300,000 to 350,000 clones, around 15% appearing once. With regard to this clone: Antigen specificity is unknown.

The chain links TRBV6-5 to TRBJ2-7; 9 nucleotides align to TRBD2. This receptor was identified in a man between 25 and 39 years old in good health. Material for sequencing was central memory CD4+ T cells from blood. The CDR3 spells CASSYAGGEQYF. The CDR3 nucleotides read TGTGCCAGCAGTTACGCGGGGGGGGAGCAGTACTTC.